The 12 T cell receptor beta chains listed next were all sequenced from one sample in a study of shared clonotypes between healthy human individuals. Generated by immunoSEQ multiplex PCR, the TCRdb table keeps only in-frame clones and is missing some. The data show more than 1.2 million clones, approximately 98.5% seen once. The sample consisted of naive CD4+ T cells sorted from blood. The sample's subset: CD45RA+ positively selected. The receptors originated from a man aged 25-45 years in good health.

V and J are TRBV20-1 and TRBJ2-1; TRBD1 agrees at 8 bases. CDR3 length: 10 residues. The V gene end was trimmed by 7 bases and the J gene end by 15 bases; junction bases not matched to a gene: 8. Germline assignment: CDR1 DFQATT and CDR2 SNEGSKA (reference sequence). The CDR3 reads CSVSPGQVFF. The CDR3 bases are TGCAGTGTCTCACCGGGACAGGTGTTCTTC.

This clone has a single count. V is TRBV2 and J is TRBJ1-1, with D possibly matching TRBD1 (5 bases). This CDR3 has 15 amino acids. Trimming removed 4 bases at V and 5 bases at J, with 17 bases between. Germline CDR1 is SNHLY and CDR2 is FYNNEI. The DNA of the CDR3 is TGTGCCAGCAGTGCCCAGGACACGCGAAGGACTGAAGCTTTCTTT. Translated: CASSAQDTRRTEAFF. Looking up the rest from reference TRBV2 and TRBJ1-1 gives the full variable domain: EPEVTQTPSHQVTQMGQEVILRCVPISNHLYFYWYRQILGQKVEFLVSFYNNEISEKSEIFDDQFSVERPDGSNFTLKIRSTKLEDSAMYFCASSAQDTRRTEAFFGQGTRLTVV.

The rearrangement links TRBV7-2 to TRBJ1-2; D is uncertain. Germline V lookup: CDR1 SGHTA, CDR2 FQGNSA. V shed 4 bases and J shed 4 bases, with 13 bases lying between them. The CDR3 spans 14 residues. As DNA, the CDR3 is TGTGCCAGCAGCTCCTTTAGCGCCGGCTATGGCTACACCTTC. This codes for CASSSFSAGYGYTF.

The chain joins TRBV28 to TRBJ2-3; 9 bases line up with TRBD2. CDR3 length: 16 residues. V lost 3 bases and J lost 2; bases outside the gene matches: 6. Germline assignment: CDR1 MDHEN and CDR2 SYDVKM. CDR3 loop: CASSLAGGFDTDTQYF. CDR3 DNA: TGTGCCAGCAGTTTGGCGGGGGGGTTTGACACAGATACGCAGTATTTT. The full variable domain, rest sourced from reference TRBV28 and TRBJ2-3, is DVKVTQSSRYLVKRTGEKVFLECVQDMDHENMFWYRQDPGLGLRLIYFSYDVKMKEKGDIPEGYSVSREKKERFSLILESASTNQTSMYLCASSLAGGFDTDTQYFGPGTRLTVL.

In the case of this clone: The same CDR3 arises from other DNA sequences in this sample as well. The rearrangement links TRBV7-2 to TRBJ1-5, with D perhaps TRBD1 (6 bases). This CDR3 is built from 13 residues. Trimming stripped 4 bases from V and 5 bases from J, with 9 bases between. Germline-derived CDR1 and CDR2 are SGHTA and FQGNSA. The CDR3 loop is CASSSTGYQPQHF. The CDR3 DNA reads as TGTGCCAGCAGCTCTACAGGGTATCAGCCCCAGCATTTT.

The CDR3 region is CASSTPDGSYEQYF. The CDR3 DNA follows: TGTGCCAGCAGCACACCCGACGGATCCTACGAGCAGTACTTC. The chain has TRBV5-4 and TRBJ2-7; D ambiguous. CDR3 length equals 14 residues. The germline CDR1 and CDR2 sequences are SGHNT and YYREEE (reference sequence). Trimming pared 4 bases from V and 1 base from J, leaving 12 bases between.

The rearrangement uses TRBV5-1 and TRBJ2-3, with TRBD1 identical over 7 bases. This CDR3 is built from 15 residues. V was clipped by 7 bases and J by 0 bases; unmatched bases: 8. CDR1 and CDR2 (germline): SGHRS, YFSETQ. This CDR3 reads CASGQDTASTDTQYF. CDR3 nucleotides: TGCGCCAGCGGACAGGACACCGCTAGCACAGATACGCAGTATTTT.

The rearrangement joins TRBV29-1 to TRBJ2-2; either TRBD1 or TRBD2 may fit D (6 bases each). CDR3 length: 15 residues. Trimming shortened V by 3 bases and J by 3 bases, and 14 bases separated the two germline ends. Germline V lookup: CDR1 SQVTM, CDR2 ANQGSEA. CDR3 loop: CSVDGPGAYTGELFF. The CDR3 DNA follows: TGCAGCGTTGACGGGCCGGGGGCTTACACCGGGGAGCTGTTTTTT.

V and J are TRBV9 and TRBJ2-1; D gene ambiguous. CDR3 length: 11 residues. Germline V gene sequence: CDR1 SGDLS, CDR2 YYNGEE. Deletions cut 4 bases from V and 9 bases from J, with 8 bases between. CDR3 nucleotide sequence: TGTGCCAGCAGCTTACTTACTGAGCAGTTCTTC. Its protein is CASSLLTEQFF.

The genes are TRBV12-5 and TRBJ2-2; no firm D call. Germline assignment: CDR1 LGHNT and CDR2 FRNRAP. V lost 6 bases and J lost 3, with 5 bases in between. The CDR3 sequence is 12 residues long. The CDR3 is CASGLYTGELFF. CDR3 nucleotide sequence: TGTGCTAGTGGCTTATACACCGGGGAGCTGTTTTTT.

This rearrangement joins TRBV19 to TRBJ2-7; 7 bases line up with TRBD1. The CDR3 is made up of 13 amino acids. CDR1 is LNHDA, CDR2 SQIVND, per germline (reference sequence). V shed 3 bases, J shed 4 bases, and the junction held 3 bases outside the gene matches. CDR3 residues: CASSIRDRYEQYF. CDR3 in DNA: TGTGCCAGTAGTATCCGGGACAGATACGAGCAGTACTTC. The complete variable domain, with remaining parts taken from reference TRBV19 and TRBJ2-7, reads DGGITQSPKYLFRKEGQNVTLSCEQNLNHDAMYWYRQDPGQGLRLIYYSQIVNDFQKGDIAEGYSVSREKKESFPLTVTSAQKNPTAFYLCASSIRDRYEQYFGPGTRLTVT.

The DNA of the CDR3 is TGTGCCAGCTCACCGTTGCCTAGCGGGAAAAAGGAGCAGTACTTC. Translated: CASSPLPSGKKEQYF. The genes are TRBV18 and TRBJ2-7, with 9 bases matching TRBD2. This CDR3 region has 15 residues. The ends lost 3 bases at V and 7 bases at J; junction bases unmatched: 10. Germline assignment: CDR1 KGHSH and CDR2 LQKENI.